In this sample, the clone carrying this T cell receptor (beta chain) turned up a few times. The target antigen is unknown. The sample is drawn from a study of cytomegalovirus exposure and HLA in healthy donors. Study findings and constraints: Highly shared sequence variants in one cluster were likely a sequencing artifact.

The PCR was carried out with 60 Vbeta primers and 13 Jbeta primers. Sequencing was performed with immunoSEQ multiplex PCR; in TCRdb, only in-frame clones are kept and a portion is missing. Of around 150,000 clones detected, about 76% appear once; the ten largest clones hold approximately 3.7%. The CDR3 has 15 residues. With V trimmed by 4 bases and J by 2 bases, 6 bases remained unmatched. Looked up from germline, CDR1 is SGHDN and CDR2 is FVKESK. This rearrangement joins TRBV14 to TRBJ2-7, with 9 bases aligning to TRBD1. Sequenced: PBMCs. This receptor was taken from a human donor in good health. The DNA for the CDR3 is TGTGCCAGCAGCCCGGGACAGGGTCCAACCTACGAGCAGTACTTC. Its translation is CASSPGQGPTYEQYF.